A selection of T cell receptor beta chains follows, all from one sample in a study of blood T cells in healthy people across ages. One entry per CDR3 protein results from TCRdb running MiXCR on the 5' RACE reads. Of hundreds of thousands of distinct CDR3 sequences listed, under 30% are singletons. The sample comprised blood. These receptors all come from a woman aged 80 or over in good health. The CDR3 runs from the conserved cysteine through the conserved F or W. Clone size is not always given. Where it is, it says once, few, many or a class for expanded clones.

V gene,clone size,J gene,CDR3 protein
TRBV7-9,many,TRBJ2-7,CASSQGQGTYEQYF
TRBV5-5,few,TRBJ1-2,CASSGRNRNYGYTF
TRBV28,NA,TRBJ2-7,CASSLKAPYEQYF
TRBV7-2,NA,TRBJ1-4,CASSSGRGQGYEKLFF
TRBV6-2/TRBV6-3,NA,TRBJ1-1,CASSYSILAFF
TRBV5-1,many,TRBJ2-3,CASSLGSVTSTDTQYF
TRBV29-1,few,TRBJ1-1,CSVETQRVRGNTEAFF
TRBV20-1,many,TRBJ2-5,CSARDPSGGFQETQYF
TRBV5-1,many,TRBJ2-3,CASSLDSASTDTQYF
TRBV12-3/TRBV12-4,many,TRBJ1-5,CASSWKGGQPQHF
TRBV15,many,TRBJ2-7,CATSRDMIGLSLREQYF
TRBV5-5,many,TRBJ2-3,CASSWTSGGSDTQYF
TRBV20-1,many,TRBJ2-7,CSSAVRGDEQYF
TRBV27,many,TRBJ1-2,CASSRQGPISNGYTF
TRBV20-1,many,TRBJ1-1,CSAIRQGEAFF
TRBV20-1,many,TRBJ2-1,CSVATQGPSSYNEQFF
TRBV20-1,NA,TRBJ1-1,CSARPRRDGPEAFF
TRBV28,NA,TRBJ2-5,CASSLSGLVSSETQYF
TRBV5-1,NA,TRBJ2-7,CASTGAGVEQYF
TRBV5-5,many,TRBJ1-2,CASSPSGGYTF
TRBV7-2,many,TRBJ1-6,CASSLAGRINSPLHF
TRBV9,many,TRBJ2-3,CASNYGGGTDTQYF
TRBV7-2,NA,TRBJ1-2,CASSLVVAGANYGYTF
TRBV20-1,many,TRBJ2-5,CSSRGFNLQETQYF
TRBV11-2,NA,TRBJ2-3,CASSLLRNSADTQYF
TRBV4-1,NA,TRBJ2-3,CASSQDPTSGTDTQYF
TRBV12-5,few,TRBJ2-1,CASGQGASGGAGNEQFF
TRBV6-1,NA,TRBJ1-5,CASSVSGAKQPQHF
TRBV4-1,few,TRBJ2-1,CGSQGLAGSEQFF
TRBV7-3,many,TRBJ2-3,CASSILAGVATDTQYF
TRBV3-1,few,TRBJ2-2,CASSQGAAAFTGELFF
TRBV6-5,many,TRBJ1-2,CASSTRQYYGYTF
TRBV9,many,TRBJ2-3,CASSVGVVSADTQYF
TRBV9,many,TRBJ2-6,CASNLGAGANVLTF
TRBV6-4,NA,TRBJ1-2,CASNAQGKGNYGYTF
TRBV28,NA,TRBJ2-2,CASNWGGSKTGELFF
TRBV20-1,many,TRBJ2-1,CSARVVSRLAGPTGRYNEQFF
TRBV6-4,many,TRBJ2-7,CASSLTPGQGYSYEQYF
TRBV11-2,many,TRBJ2-7,CASSSVTDYYEQYF
TRBV5-1,many,TRBJ2-1,CASSLARDEQFF
TRBV29-1,many,TRBJ2-5,CSADGTTLQETQYF
TRBV25-1,NA,TRBJ2-3,CASGGTGTDTQYF
TRBV7-9,many,TRBJ2-1,CASSTGQGRRSYNEQFF
TRBV10-3,many,TRBJ2-1,CAISESYGQGLNEQFF
TRBV20-1,many,TRBJ2-3,CSARAPGQAGPDTQYF
TRBV25-1,NA,TRBJ1-2,CASRRKGGGYTF
TRBV6-2/TRBV6-3,NA,TRBJ1-2,CASSYWGPSYGYTF
TRBV15,many,TRBJ2-1,CATSRDLMTVQFF
TRBV5-1,many,TRBJ2-5,CASSSSGGAKTQYF
TRBV7-9,many,TRBJ1-2,CASSVAGRNYGYTF
TRBV12-3/TRBV12-4,NA,TRBJ2-3,CASSLSSGGPRLYF